A selection of T cell receptor beta chains follows, all from one sample in a study of identical twins. Using its own MiXCR run on the 5' RACE reads, TCRdb lists one record per CDR3 protein. The sample lists about 550,000 distinct CDR3 sequences, about 20% occurring once. Separately, the same data were catalogued under a study of yellow fever vaccine responses in identical twins.

Sequencing was done on a sample of CD4+ T cells sorted from blood. The source is a woman aged 18-35 years in good health. Both conserved end residues are part of each CDR3. The order of the fields is V gene, J gene, clone size, D gene, CDR3 DNA, CDR3 protein. A D gene is named only where the DNA matches it firmly. Size tells how often a clone was seen (once, few, many) or the class of an expanded clone, and some rows leave it out.

TRBV6-6	TRBJ2-3	-	-	TGTGCCAGCAGTAACCTGGGAGATACGCAGTATTTT	CASSNLGDTQYF
TRBV6-1	TRBJ1-2	few	TRBD1	TGTGCCAGCAGTGAAGGGACAGGGCTTGGCTACACCTTC	CASSEGTGLGYTF
TRBV12-3/TRBV12-4	TRBJ1-1	-	-	TGTGCCAGCAGGGCCTCGGGGGACACTGAAGCTTTCTTT	CASRASGDTEAFF
TRBV11-2	TRBJ2-2	-	TRBD1	TGTGCCAGCAGCCCGCGGACAGGGAGGAGCGGGGAGCTGTTTTTT	CASSPRTGRSGELFF
TRBV2	TRBJ2-1	-	TRBD2	TGTGCCAGCATATTAGCGGGAGGGCCGTCCTACAATGAGCAGTTCTTC	CASILAGGPSYNEQFF
TRBV4-1	TRBJ2-3	-	TRBD2	TGCGCCAGCAGCCGCCTAAGGACTAGCGGGAGGGAAGTCCCAGATACGCAGTATTTT	CASSRLRTSGREVPDTQYF
TRBV28	TRBJ1-1	few	-	TGTGCCACGTCCACCCAGGGGAAAGCTTTCTTT	CATSTQGKAFF
TRBV20-1	TRBJ1-5	few	-	TGCAGTGCTAGAGAGGGCAGGGCGAGGGGCAATCAGCCCCAGCATTTT	CSAREGRARGNQPQHF
TRBV5-1	TRBJ2-2	-	-	TGCGCCAGCAGCTTGGACCCTACAGGGTCCAACACCGGGGAGCTGTTTTTT	CASSLDPTGSNTGELFF
TRBV20-1	TRBJ2-3	few	-	TGCAGTGCTAGAGGGAGGCTGGGCGGGACCACAGATACGCAGTATTTT	CSARGRLGGTTDTQYF
TRBV20-1	TRBJ1-1	-	-	TGCAGTGCTAGACAGGGGAGTATAAGCACTGAAGCTTTCTTT	CSARQGSISTEAFF
TRBV10-3	TRBJ2-4	-	-	TGTGCCATCAGTGAGTCGATGGCAGGGTTGAAGTACTTC	CAISESMAGLKYF
TRBV11-2	TRBJ2-2	many	-	TGTGCCAGCAGCTCCCTAGTATTCGGATCCGCGAACACCGGGGAGCTGTTTTTT	CASSSLVFGSANTGELFF
TRBV12-3/TRBV12-4	TRBJ1-1	many	-	TGTGCCAGCAGTCAGGGTGTTGGTTTAGGACGGGAAGCTTTCTTT	CASSQGVGLGREAFF
TRBV28	TRBJ2-1	few	TRBD1	TGTGCCAGCAGTTCGACAGGGCGTTGGGAGCAGTTCTTC	CASSSTGRWEQFF
TRBV11-2	TRBJ2-3	-	TRBD2	TGTGCCAGCAGCTTTACCACTAGCGGGGGGGGGGATACGCAGTATTTT	CASSFTTSGGGDTQYF
TRBV29-1	TRBJ1-2	-	TRBD1	TGCAGCGCTTGGACAGGGGGATTCACCGGCTACACCTTC	CSAWTGGFTGYTF
TRBV20-1	TRBJ2-7	few	TRBD2	TGCAGTGCTAGAGGACTAGCGGGAGACCACGAGCAGTACTTC	CSARGLAGDHEQYF
TRBV12-3/TRBV12-4	TRBJ2-2	few	-	TGTGCCAGCAGTCAAGCGAACACCGGGGAGCTGTTTTTT	CASSQANTGELFF
TRBV20-1	TRBJ1-5	-	-	TGCAGTGCTAGATTGTTGCAGGGGAATCAGCCCCAGCATTTT	CSARLLQGNQPQHF
TRBV5-6	TRBJ2-5	few	-	TGTGCCAGCAGCTTTTTACAGGGAGGCGAGACCCAGTACTTC	CASSFLQGGETQYF
TRBV29-1	TRBJ1-2	few	-	TGCAGCGTTGCGCCAGAACAAGCTCGGTATGGCTACACCTTC	CSVAPEQARYGYTF
TRBV5-1	TRBJ2-1	-	TRBD2	TGCGCCAGCTCTGAGCTAGCGGGGGTCCATGAGCAGTTCTTC	CASSELAGVHEQFF
TRBV12-3/TRBV12-4	TRBJ2-7	many	TRBD2	TGTGCCAGCAGCAGAAGCGGGAGGAACTACGAGCAGTACTTC	CASSRSGRNYEQYF
TRBV4-1	TRBJ2-5	-	-	TGCGCCAGCAGCCAAGACGCCAGGGTGACCCAGTACTTC	CASSQDARVTQYF
TRBV29-1	TRBJ2-1	-	TRBD2	TGCAGCGTCCTAGCGGGGTCATACAATGAGCAGTTCTTC	CSVLAGSYNEQFF
TRBV7-6	TRBJ2-3	many	-	TGTGCCAGCAGCTTTAGGGATACGCAGTATTTT	CASSFRDTQYF
TRBV6-5	TRBJ1-6	-	-	TGTGCCAGCAGTTACAAGTCTGTCCAGCGAAATTCACCCCTCCACTTT	CASSYKSVQRNSPLHF
TRBV2	TRBJ2-3	-	-	TGTGCCAGCGGATTTGCAGGGACAGATACGCAGTATTTT	CASGFAGTDTQYF
TRBV10-3	TRBJ2-4	-	-	TGTGCCATCAGTCCAGGTCAGGGTAGGAGCATTCAGTACTTC	CAISPGQGRSIQYF
TRBV12-3/TRBV12-4	TRBJ2-3	few	TRBD2	TGTGCCAGCAGTTTTAGCGGGGGGGGTAGCACAGATACGCAGTATTTT	CASSFSGGGSTDTQYF
TRBV10-3	TRBJ1-6	few	TRBD1	TGTGCCATCACGACAGGGCCTAATTCACCCCTCCACTTT	CAITTGPNSPLHF
TRBV5-5	TRBJ2-1	few	-	TGTGCCAGCAGCTTGGATCCGTTTCGGGGGTCCGGTGAGCAGTTCTTC	CASSLDPFRGSGEQFF
TRBV11-2	TRBJ2-2	-	-	TGTGCCAGCAGGTCACAGGGCTTCGGGGAGCTGTTTTTT	CASRSQGFGELFF
TRBV5-1	TRBJ2-1	-	TRBD2	TGCGCCAGCAGCCTTAGCGGGGAGGGACGGGATGAGCAGTTCTTC	CASSLSGEGRDEQFF
TRBV7-2	TRBJ2-7	-	-	TGTGCCAGCAGCTTCTTGAAAACCTACGAGCAGTACTTC	CASSFLKTYEQYF
TRBV20-1	TRBJ2-1	-	-	TGCAGTGCTACACGCAATAGCGTCAATGAGCAGTTCTTC	CSATRNSVNEQFF
TRBV4-1	TRBJ2-1	-	-	TGCGCCAGCAGCCAAGTGGTGCGGGGTGAGCAGTTCTTC	CASSQVVRGEQFF
TRBV15	TRBJ2-7	few	TRBD2	TGTGCCACCAGCAGAGATCTGGGGACTAGCGGATCTCCGTACTTC	CATSRDLGTSGSPYF
TRBV12-3/TRBV12-4	TRBJ2-1	few	TRBD2	TGTGCCAGCAGTTTGGAACTAGCGGGAGAGGGTGAGCAGTTCTTC	CASSLELAGEGEQFF
TRBV10-3	TRBJ2-7	few	TRBD1	TGTGCCATCAGGGGGACAGGGGAGGCTGAGCAGTACTTC	CAIRGTGEAEQYF
TRBV10-3	TRBJ1-5	few	-	TGTGCCATCAGTTCGACAGAAGTAAGCAATCAGCCCCAGCATTTT	CAISSTEVSNQPQHF
TRBV18	TRBJ2-7	few	TRBD1	TGTGCCAGCTCAGCAGGACAGGGGCCCTCCTACGAGCAGTACTTC	CASSAGQGPSYEQYF
TRBV20-1	TRBJ2-1	-	TRBD2	TGCAGTGCTGTTACTAGCGGGCACTACAATGAGCAGTTCTTC	CSAVTSGHYNEQFF
TRBV5-1	TRBJ2-7	-	-	TGCGCCAGCAGCTTGGCCGGGGGTAAATTCGAGCAGTACTTC	CASSLAGGKFEQYF